This T cell receptor beta chain was sequenced for a study of regulatory T cells in long-lasting Graves disease. Study-wide results and caveats: Patients with persistent disease showed a bias toward TRBV28, TRBJ1-2 and TRBJ2-5.

Indicated time point: newly diagnosed GD, antithyroid drugs for less than 3 months. TCR sequences were obtained from RNA taken from PBMCs. Germline values: CDR1 SGHAT, CDR2 FQNNGV. The length of the CDR3 is 14 residues. According to the study, TCR beta libraries were built with iRepertoire HTBI primers and CDR3-region Arm-PCR. Using its own MiXCR run on the multiplex PCR reads, TCRdb lists one record per CDR3 protein. Among 400,000 to 550,000 distinct CDR3 sequences, roughly 17% were seen once, and the ten largest hold 23%. As regards this clonotype: Its antigen is not known. A read error is the likely source, as a far larger clone sits one nucleotide away.

These same records also appear under a second study, on T cells in Graves' hyperthyroidism and ophthalmopathy.

The clonotype was recovered from a woman aged 18 to 35 with Graves disease. The starting material was peripheral blood mononuclear cells (PBMCs), obtained at new diagnosis, from a patient treated with antithyroid drugs. This rearrangement joins TRBV11-2 to TRBJ2-7, with 7 bases fitting TRBD1. The J call is doubtful: the DNA matches TRBJ2-5 better. This CDR3 reads CASSLVNRGETQYF. The CDR3 DNA is TGTGCCAGCAGCTTAGTCAACAGGGGAGAGACCCAGTACTTC.